This section outlines one T cell receptor (beta chain) sequence together with its context. This specimen comes from a study of blood T cell repertoires in COVID-19. Study information: Acute-phase and convalescent COVID-19 samples originated in the United States, Italy and Spain. The analysed material was cDNA or gDNA that came from T cells, B-cell-depleted T cells, or PBMCs.

Assay: immunoSEQ multiplex PCR; the TCRdb copy retains only in-frame clones and omits some. The sample consists of 70,000 to 90,000 clones, 79% of them appearing once. This CDR3 is built from 15 residues. CDR1 is KGHSH and CDR2 is LQKENI in the germline V gene. The V gene lost 1 base and the J gene lost 0 bases, with 6 bases spanning the gap. The origin of this receptor is a man in his sixties or seventies with acute or convalescent COVID-19. This chain uses TRBV18 with TRBJ2-2; D is uncertain. Sequencing was carried out using peripheral blood. The DNA of the CDR3 is TGTGCCAGCTCACCACGGGCAGCGAACACCGGGGAGCTGTTTTTT. This sequence encodes CASSPRAANTGELFF.